The TCR beta chain under discussion was sequenced for a study of T cell repertoires in cytomegalovirus infection (dated by TCRdb to the late 2010s). Broadly, across the study: The HLA type of each donor mattered for the analysis, because public TCR beta signatures pointed to carriage of CMV infection along with the matching HLA type.

Points the paper makes about the study in general: The ex vivo response was dominated by HLA-C-restricted CMV-specific TCR beta clonotypes, which also provided the single most frequent clonotype in two of eight donors. In both this cohort and an independent cohort of several hundred donors, the cumulative frequency of public TCR beta family members distinguished carriers of CMV infection plus the relevant HLA type.

Sequencing was carried out with an Illumina HiSeq 1500. The public reads were run again by TCRdb, first through fastp at Q25 and then through MiXCR, and only productive beta chains were kept. Rows matching on CDR3 protein sequence are summarized as one entry with the most common DNA and genes. Here the sample has hundreds of thousands of distinct CDR3 sequences; about 10% occur a single time. 10% of the sample belongs to the ten largest clones. For this clonotype: There is no known antigen for this receptor. No much larger clone exists at a distance of one base, and base qualities are not known.

The junction shows trimming of 0 bases on V and 5 bases on J, plus 10 bases between the germline ends. The CDR3 runs 13 amino acids, cysteine and phenylalanine included. The retained sequence is limited to the CDR3, 39 bases, with the frame set at the first base. The CDR1 and CDR2 encoded by the germline V gene (reference sequence) are DFQATT and SNEGSKA. Specimen: PBMCs. This TCR derives from a human donor in good health (CMV status not recorded). Some clones in this sample may be carry-over from other donors' samples. Recombination connected TRBV20-1 to TRBJ1-2; no confident D gene assignment can be made. CDR3 sequence: CSARDGRSYGYTF. The DNA sequence is as follows: TGCAGTGCTAGAGACGGCCGAAGTTATGGCTACACCTTC.